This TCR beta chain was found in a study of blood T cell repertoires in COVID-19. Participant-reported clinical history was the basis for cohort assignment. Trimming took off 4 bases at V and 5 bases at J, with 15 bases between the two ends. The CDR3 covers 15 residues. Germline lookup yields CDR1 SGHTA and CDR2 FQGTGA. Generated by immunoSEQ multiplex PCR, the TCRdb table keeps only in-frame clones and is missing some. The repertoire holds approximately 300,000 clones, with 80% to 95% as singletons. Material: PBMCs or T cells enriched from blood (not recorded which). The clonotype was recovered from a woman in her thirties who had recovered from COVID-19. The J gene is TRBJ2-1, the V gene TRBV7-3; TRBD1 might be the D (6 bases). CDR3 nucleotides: TGTGCCAGCAGCTCCTCGGGTGGGGGCCACAATGAGCAGTTCTTC. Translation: CASSSSGGGHNEQFF.